The clone carrying this T cell receptor (beta chain) appeared once. No antigen is known for it. Generated by immunoSEQ multiplex PCR, the TCRdb table keeps only in-frame clones and is missing some. The sample holds about 46,000 clones; approximately 88% are singletons and the top ten take 45% to 70%. Autoimmune disease history or systemic immunosuppression excluded patients. With 5 bases removed from V and 2 bases from J, the gap between germline ends came to 16 bases. CDR3 length equals 15 residues. Germline-derived CDR1 and CDR2 are SGHTA and FQGNSA. This specimen comes from a study of OX40 agonist ivuxolimab in advanced cancers. About the study: Patients were treated with intravenous ivuxolimab, dosed at 0.01 to 10 mg/kg and infused every 2 weeks. General study findings and limits: Fewer expanded clones were found on average in CD4+ than in CD8+ T cells. Doses of 0.1 to 3.0 mg/kg were accompanied by clonal expansion of CD4+ and CD8+ blood T cells by week 6.

This chain uses TRBV7-2 with TRBJ2-7; perhaps TRBD1 as D (6 bases). The sequence was obtained from an adult with an advanced solid tumor such as melanoma, head and neck, liver or kidney cancer. Sample: CD4+ or CD8+ T cells sorted from blood, taken in a trial of the OX40 agonist ivuxolimab. The CDR3 protein is CASSPEGDRPYEQYF. The CDR3 bases are TGTGCCAGCAGCCCAGAGGGGGACCGCCCCTACGAGCAGTACTTC.